This T cell receptor beta chain originates from a study of OX40 agonist ivuxolimab in advanced cancers. Study-wide context: Ivuxolimab doses were 0.01, 0.1, 0.3, 1.5, 3 or 10 mg/kg every 2 weeks. Partial responses occurred in Three dose-escalation patients, one with hepatocellular carcinoma and two with cutaneous melanoma.

CDR3 length equals 13 residues. The germline V gene has CDR1 MNHNS and CDR2 SASEGT. Trimming took 8 bases from V and 1 from J; bases not matched to a gene: 5. Generated by immunoSEQ multiplex PCR, the TCRdb table keeps only in-frame clones and is missing some. The data contain 35,000 to 45,000 clones, 70% to 90% of them singletons. Broader study findings: Dose levels from 0.1 to 3.0 mg/kg saw CD4+ and CD8+ blood T cells expand clonally by week 6.

As regards this clone: The target antigen is unknown.

The source was CD4+ or CD8+ T cells sorted from blood, collected in a trial of the OX40 agonist ivuxolimab. The sequence was obtained from an adult with an advanced solid tumor such as melanoma, head and neck, liver or kidney cancer. The rearrangement uses TRBV6-1 and TRBJ2-7; 7 positions agree with TRBD1. Here the CDR3 reads CASCPDRSYEQYF. In DNA form, the CDR3 reads TGTGCCAGCTGCCCGGACAGGTCCTACGAGCAGTACTTC.